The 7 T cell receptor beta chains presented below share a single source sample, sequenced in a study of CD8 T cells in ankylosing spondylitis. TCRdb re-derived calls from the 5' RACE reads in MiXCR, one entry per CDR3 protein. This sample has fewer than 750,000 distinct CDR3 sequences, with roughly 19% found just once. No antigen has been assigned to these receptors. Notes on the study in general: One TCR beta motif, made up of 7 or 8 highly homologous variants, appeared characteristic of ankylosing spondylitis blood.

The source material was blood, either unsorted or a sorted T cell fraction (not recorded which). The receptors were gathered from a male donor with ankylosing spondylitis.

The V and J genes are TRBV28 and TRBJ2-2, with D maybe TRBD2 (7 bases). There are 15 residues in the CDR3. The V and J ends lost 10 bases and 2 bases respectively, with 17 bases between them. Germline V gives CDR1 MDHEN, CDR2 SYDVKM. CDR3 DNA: TGTGCCATCTCACGGGGGGACATTAACACCGGGGAGCTGTTTTTT. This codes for CAISRGDINTGELFF.

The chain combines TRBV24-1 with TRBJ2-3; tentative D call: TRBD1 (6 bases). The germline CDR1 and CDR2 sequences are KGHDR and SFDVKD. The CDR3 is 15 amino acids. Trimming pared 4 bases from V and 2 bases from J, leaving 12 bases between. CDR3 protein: CATSEAGANTDTQYF. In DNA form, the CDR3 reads TGTGCCACCAGTGAGGCAGGGGCCAACACAGATACGCAGTATTTT.

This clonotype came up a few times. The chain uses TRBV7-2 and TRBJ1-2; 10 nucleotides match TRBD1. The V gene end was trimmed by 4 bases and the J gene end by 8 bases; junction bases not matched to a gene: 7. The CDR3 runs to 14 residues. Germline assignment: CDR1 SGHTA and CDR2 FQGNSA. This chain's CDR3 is CASSSRQGARGYTF. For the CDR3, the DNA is TGTGCCAGCAGCTCGAGACAGGGGGCGCGCGGCTACACCTTC.

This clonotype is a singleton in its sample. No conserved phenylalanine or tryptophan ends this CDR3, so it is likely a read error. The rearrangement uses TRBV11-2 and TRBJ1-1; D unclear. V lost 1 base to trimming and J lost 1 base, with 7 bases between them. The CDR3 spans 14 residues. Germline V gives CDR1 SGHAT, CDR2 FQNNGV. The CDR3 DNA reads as TGTGCCAGCAGCTTAGTTAACAGGAACACTGAAGCTTTCCTT. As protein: CASSLVNRNTEAFL.

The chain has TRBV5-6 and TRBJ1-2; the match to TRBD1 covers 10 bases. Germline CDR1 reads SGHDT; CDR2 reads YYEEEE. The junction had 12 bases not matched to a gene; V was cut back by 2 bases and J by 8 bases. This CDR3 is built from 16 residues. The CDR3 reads CASSLRHRQGAGGYTF. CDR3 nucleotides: TGTGCCAGCAGCTTAAGACACCGACAGGGGGCTGGGGGCTACACCTTC.

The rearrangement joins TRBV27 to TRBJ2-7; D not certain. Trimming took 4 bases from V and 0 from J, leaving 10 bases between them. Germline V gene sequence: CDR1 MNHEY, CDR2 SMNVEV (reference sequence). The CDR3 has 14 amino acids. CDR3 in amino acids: CASSSRSSSYEQYF. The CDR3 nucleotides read TGTGCCAGCAGTTCTCGCTCGAGCTCCTACGAGCAGTACTTC.

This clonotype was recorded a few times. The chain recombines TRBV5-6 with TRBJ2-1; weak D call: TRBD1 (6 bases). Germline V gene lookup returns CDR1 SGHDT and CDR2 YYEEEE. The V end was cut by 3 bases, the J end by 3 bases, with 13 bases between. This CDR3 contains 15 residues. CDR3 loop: CASSSGAGYYNEQFF. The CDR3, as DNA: TGTGCCAGCAGCTCAGGGGCAGGGTACTACAATGAGCAGTTCTTC.